The 3 T cell receptor beta chains below were found in one sample sequenced in a study of blood T cell repertoires in COVID-19. The assay was immunoSEQ multiplex PCR, and TCRdb's table has in-frame clones only and misses some. Of roughly 100,000 clones listed, over 70% are singletons. Specimen: peripheral blood. These receptors were taken from a woman older than 75 with acute or convalescent COVID-19.

The gene calls are TRBV11-2 and TRBJ1-4; D remains unclear. CDR3 length: 12 amino acids. Germline CDR1 reads SGHAT; CDR2 reads FQNNGV. The V end lost 5 bases, the J end lost 5 bases, and 6 bases lay between the germline ends. The CDR3 sequence is CASSPQNEKLFF. The DNA of the CDR3 is TGTGCCAGCAGCCCCCAGAATGAAAAACTGTTTTTT.

This sequence joins TRBV12-3 or TRBV12-4 and TRBJ1-2; the match to TRBD1 covers 8 bases. The CDR3 loop spans 13 amino acids. The V segment lost 5 bases and the J segment 6 bases; nucleotides outside the gene matches: 5. The CDR3 spells CASSPGQANGYTF. As DNA, the CDR3 is TGTGCCAGCAGTCCGGGACAGGCTAATGGCTACACCTTC.

The V and J genes are TRBV5-4 and TRBJ2-5, with TRBD2 matching over 7 bases. CDR3 length: 15 amino acids. With V trimmed by 5 bases and J by 5 bases, 12 bases remained unmatched. Germline V gene lookup returns CDR1 SGHNT and CDR2 YYREEE (reference sequence). The DNA of the CDR3 is TGTGCCAGCAGTCCCAACCAGCGGGATTGGGAGACCCAGTACTTC. Translated: CASSPNQRDWETQYF.